This T cell receptor beta chain was retrieved from a study of blood T cells in healthy people across ages (dated by TCRdb to between 2015 and 2017). Regarding the complete study: In model experiments, roughly one uniquely barcoded TCR beta cDNA molecule per two T cells was captured by template switching. To track age-related changes in TCR beta repertoire diversity, the study relied on deep sequencing normalized with unique cDNA molecular identifiers. Donors were grouped into four age groups: young (average about 15 years), middle-aged (39), aged (about 60) and long-lived (approximately 75). To avoid experimental bias, donors of different ages were randomly spread across the sequencing lanes. The study analyzed two additional independent replicas of 1 million unique cDNA reads from the same blood draw for two donors, one aged 18 to 29 and one aged 80 or older. Overall study results and their limits: Because donor CMV infection status was unknown, age-related changes in expanded clonotypes were potentially confounded. Observed TCR beta diversity per million T cells fell roughly linearly with age, and a significant reduction was already apparent by age roughly 40. Estimates of total diversity based on one million sequenced T cells were considered lower bounds and underestimates. Compared with the aged group, the long-lived group had more naive CD4+ T cells, fewer expanded clones and increased TCR diversity, suggesting age selection. The percentage of naive T cells measured by flow cytometry correlated strongly with observed TCR beta diversity. Bulk unsorted PBMC profiling prevented conclusive comparison of naive and antigen-experienced compartments.

The germline V gene encodes CDR1 MNHEY and CDR2 SMNVEV (reference sequence). V was cut back by 6 bases and J by 4 bases, leaving a gap of 17 bases between them. CDR3 length: 15 amino acids, cysteine to phenylalanine. Of all the DNA, just the CDR3 is kept, 45 bases in frame from base 1. This clonotype was seen more than once but under ten times. No cognate antigen has been identified for it. The record has no base qualities; no much larger clone is one base away. The method behind the library was 5' RACE. The sample was run on an Illumina HiSeq 2500. A second PCR of roughly 6 to 11 cycles was run with a J-beta primer mix and a sample-barcoded 5' primer. Each TCR beta cDNA molecule received a unique molecular identifier from a template-switch 5' adaptor carrying 12 random nucleotides. At least 3 million CDR3-containing paired-end reads were obtained from each sample. First-strand cDNA synthesis was performed from all RNA using the Mint cDNA synthesis kit, with priming by a TRBC-specific oligonucleotide. After uracil-DNA glycosylase treatment, a first 18-cycle PCR used universal primers M1SS and BC2_uni_R on all cDNA. On the study's bioinformatics: For normalization, 1 million high-quality reads, each with a distinct molecular identifier, were randomly selected from each sample. Instead of being binned into consensus sequences, reads with shared molecular identifiers were discarded. CDR3 identification, clonotype clustering and error correction used MiTCR with a Q25 quality threshold and the strictest error-elimination algorithm. Lower-bound total TCR beta diversity was estimated with a nonparametric unseen species model using Euler transformation. TCRdb reanalyzed the raw reads on its own, using fastp at Q25 for trimming and MiXCR for clone calling, and kept in-frame beta chains. For every CDR3 protein sequence, its rows merge into one entry that carries the most common genes and DNA. The V and J calls were not made by the authors but by TCRdb's processing. The sample table records about a million distinct CDR3 sequences; more than 30% of these occur just once. The top ten hold over 10% of the sample.

Donors were a few dozen systemically healthy Caucasian individuals from Russia aged roughly 6 to 100 years. Ten milliliters of peripheral blood were collected from each donor into EDTA-treated Vacutainer tubes. Ficoll-Paque density-gradient centrifugation was used to isolate PBMCs, with at least 6.5 million per sample. Trizol reagent was used to extract total RNA from PBMCs, with at least 5 micrograms per sample. For every donor, flow cytometry on a PBMC aliquot measured the percentage of naive CD45RAhigh/CD27high T cells. The rearranged segments are TRBV27 and TRBJ2-3; the D segment could be TRBD2, given 7 matching bases. This TCR was sampled from a man between 18 and 29 years old in good health. Sequencing was carried out using blood. The sequence in DNA is TGTGCCAGCAGAGACCTGGGGGGGGCAGCAGATACGCAGTATTTT. This encodes CASRDLGGAADTQYF.